This T cell receptor (beta chain) emerged from a study of chemoradiotherapy in HPV16-positive cancers. Study overall: A couple of HPV16-positive patients' cells yielded candidate HPV-specific clones and common motifs. Study results and caveats: Functional assays defining HPV-specific T cells used only a couple of HPV16-positive patients. Non-HPV-specific T cells did not expand in tumors during treatment, whereas candidate HPV-specific clones and E7-related motifs did.

Repeated repertoire sampling spanned the course of chemoradiotherapy. This clone was counted only a few times. Its antigen remains unknown. V was pared by 0 bases and J by 4 bases, with 5 bases of the junction left unmatched. In germline, CDR1 is MNHNY, CDR2 SVGAGI (reference sequence). The CDR3 consists of 15 residues. TCRdb keeps only in-frame clones here, not all; method: immunoSEQ multiplex PCR. The table records several thousand clones, 75% to 95% of them present only once. The chain links TRBV6-6 to TRBJ1-2, with TRBD1 matching over 7 bases. This receptor was identified in a human donor with HPV-associated anogenital cancer. The starting material was blood, obtained from a patient who underwent chemoradiotherapy. For the CDR3, the DNA is TGTGCCAGCAGTTACTCGGAGACAGGGACCTATGGCTACACCTTC. This codes for CASSYSETGTYGYTF.